The subject of this entry is one T cell receptor (beta chain). Its target is unknown. The record originates from a study of T cell repertoires in cytomegalovirus infection. Study-level information: HLA-B-restricted CMV epitopes that are well studied were used alongside recently identified HLA-C-restricted ones. Both a matching HLA type and CMV infection were indicated by public TCR beta signatures.

TCRdb called the reads again in MiXCR, with one record for every CDR3 protein. The profile shows about 830,000 distinct CDR3 sequences, about 31% of them singletons. Study results and limitations: The ex vivo response showed dominance by HLA-C-restricted CMV-specific TCR beta clonotypes. Public TCR beta family frequency separated CMV-and-HLA carriers, including in an independent cohort.

From germline, CDR1 is MNHEY and CDR2 SVGEGT. Unmatched junction bases numbered 13, after V lost 5 bases and J lost 0 bases. The CDR3 contains 20 residues. This TCR came from a human donor in good health (CMV status not recorded). Some clones in this sample may be carry-over from other donors' samples. This chain links TRBV6-2 or TRBV6-3 with TRBJ2-1; 13 positions match TRBD2. The sequences come from cultured CD8+ T cells from PBMCs, collected from culture after CMV antigen stimulation. The CDR3: CASSTGGLAGSNGSYNEQFF. The CDR3 DNA follows: TGTGCCAGCAGTACGGGGGGACTAGCGGGGTCGAACGGCTCCTACAATGAGCAGTTCTTC.